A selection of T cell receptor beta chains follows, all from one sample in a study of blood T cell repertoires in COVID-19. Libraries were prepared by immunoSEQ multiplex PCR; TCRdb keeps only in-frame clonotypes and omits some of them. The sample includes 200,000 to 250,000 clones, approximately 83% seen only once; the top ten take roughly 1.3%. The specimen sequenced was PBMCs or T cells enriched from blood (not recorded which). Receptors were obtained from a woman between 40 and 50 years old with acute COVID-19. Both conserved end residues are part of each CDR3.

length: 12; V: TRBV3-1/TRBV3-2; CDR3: CASSFRGQPQHF
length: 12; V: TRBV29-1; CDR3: CSVIQGYGEQFF
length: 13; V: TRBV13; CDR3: CASSVLGATEAFF
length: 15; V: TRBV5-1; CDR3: CASSLVGSLHTEAFF
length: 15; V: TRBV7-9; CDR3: CASSLGQGWNEKLFF
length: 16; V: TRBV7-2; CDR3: CASTPTSGGALYEQYF
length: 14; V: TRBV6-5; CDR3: CASSREFSGNTIYF
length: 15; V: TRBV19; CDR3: CASSMTAPGRGEQFF
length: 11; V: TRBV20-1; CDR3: CSARENYEQYF
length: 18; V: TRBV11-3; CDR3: CASTPSSSGRTAYNEQFF
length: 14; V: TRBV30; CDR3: CAWSLPHPNTEAFF
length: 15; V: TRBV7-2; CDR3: CASRMTGSSTDTQYF
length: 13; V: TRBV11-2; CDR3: CASSLGGQGTQYF
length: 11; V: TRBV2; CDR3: CASSDWAVQYF
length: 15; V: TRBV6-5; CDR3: CASSYSTGGFYGYTF
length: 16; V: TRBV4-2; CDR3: CASSQDGAASTDTQYF
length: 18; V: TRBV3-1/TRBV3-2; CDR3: CASSQVPDARQPRYEQYF
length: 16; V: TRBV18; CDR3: CASSPLPVGLNTEAFF
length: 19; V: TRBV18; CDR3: CASSPAIQIMGQGASEQFF
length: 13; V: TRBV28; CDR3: CASSFEFNQPQHF
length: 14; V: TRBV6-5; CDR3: CASSKTSGAYEQYF
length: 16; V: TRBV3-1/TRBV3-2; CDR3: CASSQDNGAADYGYTF
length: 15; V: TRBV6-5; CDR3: CASSYSGQGPYEQYF
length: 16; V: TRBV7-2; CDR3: CASSTGPRGATGELFF
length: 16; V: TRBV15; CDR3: CATSRDRTSGRETQYF
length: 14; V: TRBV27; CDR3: CASSFQGTFYEQYF
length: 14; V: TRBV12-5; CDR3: CASGPSGANYGYTF
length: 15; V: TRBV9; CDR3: CASSSARGRHEKLFF
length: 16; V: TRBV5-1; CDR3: CASTYSGRAKYNEQFF
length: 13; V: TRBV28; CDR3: CASIEVGGYGYTF
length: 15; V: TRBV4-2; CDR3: CASSQEPGSSYEQYF
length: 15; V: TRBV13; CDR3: CASAKGDRRPNEQFF
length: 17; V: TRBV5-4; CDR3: CASSNEGGAFRTDTQYF
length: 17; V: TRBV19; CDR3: CASSIDRGTVGNQPQHF
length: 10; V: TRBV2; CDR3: CALQGSEQFF
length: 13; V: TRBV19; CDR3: CASRTGTDYGYTF
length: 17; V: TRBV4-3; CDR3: CASSQEYRGRLDYGYTF
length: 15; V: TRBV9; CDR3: CASSVSRGPQETQYF
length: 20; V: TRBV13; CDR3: CASSLGRRGELAGTYNEQFF
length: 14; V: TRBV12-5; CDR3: CASDPNTEDQPQHF